This TCR beta chain was captured in a study of T cell responses to AZD1222 COVID-19 vaccine. Profiling relied on immunoSEQ multiplex PCR, and the TCRdb table lists in-frame clones only, not all of them. The table has more than 110,000 clones, 80% to 95% seen once. The CDR3 consists of 16 residues. Germline assignment: CDR1 SGHRS and CDR2 YFSETQ. J was trimmed by 6 bases and V by 4 bases; bases with no gene match: 6. This chain uses TRBV5-1 with TRBJ2-2; 13 bases fit TRBD2. The sequence derives from an adult in good health. Here the sequenced sample was peripheral blood, taken on day 0 of AZD1222 vaccination. The CDR3 DNA is TGCGCCAGCAGCGGACTAGCGGGAGTTTACCCCGGGGAGCTGTTTTTT. Translated: CASSGLAGVYPGELFF.